This TCR beta chain was obtained from a study of PD-L1 blockade in urothelial cancer. Study context: Of approximately 29 patients, about 25 were males with bladder-origin urothelial cancer. Prior chemotherapy regimens per patient numbered 0 to 3. At 3 weeks (second dose) and 6 weeks after starting treatment, blood was analyzed. T cells were recovered from blood samples at a median of roughly 150,000.

This table comes from immunoSEQ multiplex PCR, and its TCRdb copy is limited to in-frame clones, with some not included. The sample lists about 87,000 clones; roughly 84% were seen once. Described time point: pretreatment peripheral blood. The germline V gene has CDR1 LNHDA and CDR2 SQIVND (reference sequence). V lost 8 bases, J lost 2 bases, and 1 base stayed unmatched. The length of the CDR3 is 13 residues. To note about this clone: Other DNA sequences in the sample encode the same CDR3.

The chain couples TRBV19 to TRBJ2-5, with 11 bases lining up with TRBD1. The origin of this receptor is a man in his sixties with urothelial cancer. This specimen consisted of PBMCs, obtained around atezolizumab (anti-PD-L1) treatment. Written as DNA, the CDR3 is TGTGCCAGTGGACAGGGGGCGCAAGAGACCCAGTACTTC. It is translated as CASGQGAQETQYF.